This T cell receptor (beta chain) originates from a study of cytomegalovirus exposure and HLA in healthy donors. Broader study findings: The authors confirmed in vitro that three CMV-associated chains were specific for CMV antigens.

As regards this clone: Its specificity is not known.

A multiplex PCR was run with 60 Vbeta primers and 13 Jbeta primers. Sequenced by immunoSEQ multiplex PCR; TCRdb stores in-frame clones only, minus some. The sample holds tens of thousands of clones; around 75% are singletons and the top ten take roughly half. The germline V and J ends were trimmed by 4 bases and 6 bases, with 14 bases remaining between them. Germline CDR1 SGHRS, CDR2 YFSETQ. This CDR3 has 14 amino acids. This chain joins TRBV5-1 and TRBJ2-1; maybe TRBD1 (5 bases). This TCR came from a man between 45 and 60 years old in good health and CMV-seropositive. What was sequenced was PBMCs. The CDR3 loop is CASSGTPQGNEQFF. The CDR3 bases are TGCGCCAGCAGCGGCACCCCGCAGGGCAATGAGCAGTTCTTC.